This TCR beta chain came from a study of T cell responses to AZD1222 COVID-19 vaccine. Germline CDR1 and CDR2: LNHDA and SQIVND (reference sequence). V gave up 10 bases and J gave up 3 bases; unmatched junction bases: 6. The CDR3 spans 13 residues. Sequencing was performed with immunoSEQ multiplex PCR; in TCRdb, only in-frame clones are kept and a portion is missing. The data hold 110,000 to 150,000 clones, with about 87% observed a single time. The clonotype comes from an adult in good health. This chain joins TRBV19 and TRBJ1-2; 9 positions agree with TRBD1. The sample in question was peripheral blood, obtained on day 0 of AZD1222 vaccination. The CDR3 DNA reads as TGTGCCACGACAGGGGGTAAGGACTATGGCTACACCTTC. Amino acids: CATTGGKDYGYTF.